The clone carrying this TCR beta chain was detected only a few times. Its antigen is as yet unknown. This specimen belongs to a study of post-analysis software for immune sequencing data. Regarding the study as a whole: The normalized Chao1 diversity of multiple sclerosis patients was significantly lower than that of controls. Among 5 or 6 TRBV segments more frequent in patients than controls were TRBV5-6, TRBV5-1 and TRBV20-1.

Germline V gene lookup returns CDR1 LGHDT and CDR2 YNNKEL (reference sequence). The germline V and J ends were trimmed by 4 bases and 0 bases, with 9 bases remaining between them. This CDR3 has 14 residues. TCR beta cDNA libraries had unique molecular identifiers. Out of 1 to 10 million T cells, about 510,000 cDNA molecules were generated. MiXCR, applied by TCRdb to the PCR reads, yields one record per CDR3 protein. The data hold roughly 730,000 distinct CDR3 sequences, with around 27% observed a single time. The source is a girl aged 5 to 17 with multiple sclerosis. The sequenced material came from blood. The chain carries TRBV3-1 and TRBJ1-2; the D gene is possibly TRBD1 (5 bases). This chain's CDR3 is CASSPTDSNYGYTF. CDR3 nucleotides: TGTGCCAGCAGCCCGACAGACTCTAACTATGGCTACACCTTC.